This record concerns one T cell receptor beta chain sequence. The sample belongs to a study of blood T cell repertoires in COVID-19. Study-level background: Whether acute or convalescent, the COVID-19 samples came from the United States, Italy and Spain. PBMCs, B-cell-depleted T cells, or T cells provided the cDNA or gDNA that made up the material.

Germline V gene lookup returns CDR1 ENHRY and CDR2 SYGVKD. The CDR3 length is 14 residues. The V end lost 4 bases, the J end lost 0 bases, and 6 bases lay between the germline ends. Produced via immunoSEQ multiplex PCR; TCRdb's table is partial and in-frame only. The sample yields more than 250,000 clones, approximately 82% seen once. This receptor was obtained from a woman in her forties or fifties with acute or convalescent COVID-19. The gene calls are TRBV10-3 and TRBJ1-4; perhaps TRBD1 as D (6 bases). The material sequenced was peripheral blood. CDR3 region: CAISGTATNEKLFF. The CDR3 coding sequence is TGTGCCATCAGTGGGACAGCAACTAATGAAAAACTGTTTTTT.